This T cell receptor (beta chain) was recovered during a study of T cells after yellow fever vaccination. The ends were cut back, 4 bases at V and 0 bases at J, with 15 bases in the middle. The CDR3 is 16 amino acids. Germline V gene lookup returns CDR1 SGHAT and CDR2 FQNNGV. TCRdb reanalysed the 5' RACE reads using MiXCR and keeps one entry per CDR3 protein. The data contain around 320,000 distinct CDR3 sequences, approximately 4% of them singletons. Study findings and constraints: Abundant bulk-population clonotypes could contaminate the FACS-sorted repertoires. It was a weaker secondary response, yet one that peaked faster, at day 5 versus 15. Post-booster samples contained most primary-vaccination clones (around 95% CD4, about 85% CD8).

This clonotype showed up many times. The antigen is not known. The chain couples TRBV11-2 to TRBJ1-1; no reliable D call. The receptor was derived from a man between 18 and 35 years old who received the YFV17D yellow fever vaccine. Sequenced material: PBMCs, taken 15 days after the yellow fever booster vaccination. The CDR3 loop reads CASSSGRASMNTEAFF. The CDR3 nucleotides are TGTGCCAGCAGCTCCGGGAGGGCCTCGATGAACACTGAAGCTTTCTTT.